Each of the 9 T cell receptor beta chains below was sequenced from the same sample in a study of a mutant IDH1 vaccine in newly diagnosed glioma. Sequencing used immunoSEQ multiplex PCR; TCRdb keeps in-frame clones, though not all of them. Altogether fewer than 75,000 clones are present, approximately 84% being singletons, with the ten largest covering approximately 10%. No cognate antigen is known for these TCRs. As for time point: week 11, during vaccination. Vaccination comprised doses that each held 300 ug of mutant IDH1 20-mer peptide, plus topical imiquimod. Material: PBMCs, obtained from a glioma patient whose treatment included an IDH1 peptide vaccine. Receptors were obtained from a woman between 45 and 65 years old with glioma.

The genes are TRBV15 and TRBJ1-1, with unresolved D. The CDR3 consists of 16 residues. V was shortened by 0 bases and J by 8 bases, with 19 bases between the two germline ends. CDR1 and CDR2 from the germline V gene are LNHNV and YYDKDF (reference sequence). The CDR3 coding sequence is TGTGCCACCAGCAGAGATATGGGTCCGGACGGGCGGGAAGCTTTCTTT. This encodes CATSRDMGPDGREAFF.

V is TRBV5-1 and J is TRBJ2-3; D is ambiguous. The CDR3 consists of 12 residues. Germline loops: CDR1 SGHRS, CDR2 YFSETQ. Trimming stripped 5 bases from V and 1 base from J, with 5 bases between. The CDR3 coding sequence is TGCGCCAGCAGTCCCGGCACAGATACGCAGTATTTT. Protein product: CASSPGTDTQYF.

This clone was counted once. CDR3 sequence (DNA): TGTGCCAGCAAGGAGACAGGTGTTTCACCCCTCCACTTT. Protein product: CASKETGVSPLHF. The gene calls are TRBV25-1 and TRBJ1-6, with D possibly being TRBD1 (6 bases). The CDR3 runs to 13 residues. Germline CDR1 is MGHDK and CDR2 is SYGVNS. V was cut by 7 bases and J by 9 bases, with 13 bases left in between.

This clone was seen a single time. The chain links TRBV4-1 to TRBJ2-3; 8 bases are a match to TRBD1. With V trimmed by 0 bases and J by 2 bases, 7 bases remained unmatched. Germline values: CDR1 MGHRA, CDR2 YSYEKL. The CDR3 covers 17 residues. The CDR3 loop is CASSQEDRGTPTDTQYF. CDR3 in DNA: TGCGCCAGCAGCCAAGAAGACAGGGGAACCCCCACAGATACGCAGTATTTT.

This chain links TRBV7-2 with TRBJ2-6; D assignment may be TRBD1 or TRBD2 (6 bases each). The CDR3 consists of 17 residues. V shed 0 bases and J shed 4 bases, with 13 bases lying between them. The germline V gene has CDR1 SGHTA and CDR2 FQGNSA. CDR3 in DNA: TGTGCCAGCAGCTTAGCGCCGGGGGCGCCAGGGGCCAACGTCCTGACTTTC. Protein sequence: CASSLAPGAPGANVLTF. Supplemented by reference TRBV7-2 and TRBJ2-6, the full variable domain reads GAGVSQSPSNKVTEKGKDVELRCDPISGHTALYWYRQSLGQGLEFLIYFQGNSAPDKSGLPSDRFSAERTGGSVSTLTIQRTQQEDSAVYLCASSLAPGAPGANVLTFGAGSRLTVL.

The rearrangement joins TRBV9 to TRBJ2-1, with 7 positions matching TRBD1. Germline loops: CDR1 SGDLS, CDR2 YYNGEE. V was clipped by 3 bases and J by 3 bases; unmatched bases: 6. This CDR3 has 15 residues. The CDR3 sequence: CASSGTGALYNEQFF. The CDR3, as DNA: TGTGCCAGCAGCGGAACAGGGGCCCTCTACAATGAGCAGTTCTTC. Filled out from reference TRBV9 and TRBJ2-1, the complete variable domain reads DSGVTQTPKHLITATGQRVTLRCSPRSGDLSVYWYQQSLDQGLQFLIQYYNGEERAKGNILERFSAQQFPDLHSELNLSSLELGDSALYFCASSGTGALYNEQFFGPGTRLTVL.

The CDR3 nucleotides are TGTGCCACCTCAGGGGACAGGGCACAGAGCTCCTATAATTCACCCCTCCACTTT. This codes for CATSGDRAQSSYNSPLHF. The V and J genes are TRBV19 and TRBJ1-6, with 9 bases aligning to TRBD1. The CDR3 is 18 amino acids. V was clipped by 10 bases and J by 0 bases; unmatched bases: 13. The germline V gene encodes CDR1 LNHDA and CDR2 SQIVND (reference sequence).

The chain employs TRBV19 and TRBJ1-4; perhaps TRBD1 as D (6 bases). In germline, CDR1 is LNHDA, CDR2 SQIVND (reference sequence). The CDR3 is 15 amino acids. V shed 3 bases and J shed 2 bases, with 10 bases lying between them. CDR3 coding DNA: TGTGCCAGTAGTATGGACAGTGGGACTAATGAAAAACTGTTTTTT. Amino acid sequence: CASSMDSGTNEKLFF.

The rearrangement uses TRBV5-1 and TRBJ2-7, with D tentatively TRBD2 (5 bases). Germline CDR1 is SGHRS and CDR2 is YFSETQ. There are 14 residues in the CDR3. V lost 3 bases and J 2 bases, leaving 12 bases between the germline ends. The CDR3 region has the DNA TGCGCCAGCAGCTCCGGGAACCCCCCCTACGAGCAGTACTTC. Translated, it gives CASSSGNPPYEQYF.